This T cell receptor beta chain was sequenced for a study of T cell changes during pregnancy in multiple sclerosis. This table comes from immunoSEQ multiplex PCR, and its TCRdb copy is limited to in-frame clones, with some not included. The sample lists some 37,000 clones, approximately 85% occurring once. V trimming: 10 bases; J trimming: 2 bases; junction bases outside the gene matches: 9. This CDR3 is built from 16 residues. Germline lookup yields CDR1 SNHLY and CDR2 FYNNEI. The clonotype originates from a female donor with multiple sclerosis, enrolled in a pregnancy study. The sample in question was CD4+ T cells from peripheral blood mononuclear cells, obtained before pregnancy. The rearrangement links TRBV2 to TRBJ2-3, with TRBD2 matching 13 bases. The DNA for the CDR3 is TGTGCCACCACGCGGACTAGCGGGAGTCCCACAGATACGCAGTATTTT. Protein product: CATTRTSGSPTDTQYF.